This is a list of T cell receptor beta chains from one sample in a study of shared clonotypes between healthy human individuals. Sequenced by immunoSEQ multiplex PCR; TCRdb stores in-frame clones only, minus some. Of some 550,000 clones in the sample, 95% to 98% were seen once. Sequencing was carried out using naive CD4+ T cells sorted from blood. All receptors derive from a young woman in good health. CDR3s include the opening cysteine and the closing phenylalanine or tryptophan. The order of the fields is CDR3 length, V gene, J gene, clone size, D gene, CDR3 protein, CDR3 DNA. The D gene is left open where the match is weak. Some rows have no size entry. The others give once, few or many, or a class for an expanded clone.

11,TRBV28,TRBJ2-7,.,.,CASSLYLEQYF,TGTGCCAGCAGTTTATATCTCGAGCAGTACTTC
14,TRBV21-1,TRBJ1-2,.,.,CASSKQGFEDGYTF,TGTGCCAGCAGCAAACAGGGTTTCGAAGATGGCTACACCTTC
13,TRBV6-1,TRBJ1-1,few,TRBD1,CASRGQRPEGAFF,TGTGCCAGCAGGGGACAGCGGCCGGAGGGAGCTTTCTTT
15,TRBV7-7,TRBJ2-5,.,TRBD2,CASSVGLAGVETQYF,TGTGCCAGCAGCGTGGGACTAGCGGGAGTAGAGACCCAGTACTTC
15,TRBV2,TRBJ2-7,.,.,CASSETAVAVLEQYF,TGTGCCAGCAGTGAAACAGCGGTAGCGGTCCTCGAGCAGTACTTC
13,TRBV28,TRBJ1-2,.,.,CASSLLWEFGYTF,TGTGCCAGCAGTTTATTGTGGGAATTTGGCTACACCTTC
13,TRBV7-2,TRBJ2-5,.,.,CASSLLYQETQYF,TGTGCCAGCAGCTTATTGTATCAAGAGACCCAGTACTTC
17,TRBV18,TRBJ2-1,.,.,CASSPKMPGAAYNEQFF,TGTGCCAGCTCACCAAAAATGCCCGGTGCCGCCTACAATGAGCAGTTCTTC
16,TRBV30,TRBJ2-6,.,TRBD1,CAWTGQAISGANVLTF,TGTGCCTGGACGGGACAGGCAATCTCTGGGGCCAACGTCCTGACTTTC
12,TRBV28,TRBJ1-1,.,.,CASSSLDTEAFF,TGTGCCAGCAGTTCCCTGGACACTGAAGCTTTCTTT
14,TRBV4-1,TRBJ1-3,.,.,CASRGGNSGNTIYF,TGCGCCAGCCGGGGAGGAAACTCTGGAAACACCATATATTTT
20,TRBV12-1,TRBJ1-4,.,.,CASSYLGPGQGEKDNEKLFF,TGTGCCAGCAGCTACTTGGGTCCGGGACAGGGGGAGAAGGATAATGAAAAACTGTTTTTT
12,TRBV7-2,TRBJ2-1,.,.,CASSLVGNEQFF,TGTGCCAGCAGCTTAGTGGGGAATGAGCAGTTCTTC
15,TRBV5-4,TRBJ2-1,.,TRBD1,CAVPVGGQGMNEQFF,TGTGCCGTCCCGGTCGGGGGACAGGGTATGAATGAGCAGTTCTTC
14,TRBV5-1,TRBJ2-7,few,TRBD1,CASSLDDRDYEQYF,TGCGCCAGCAGCTTGGACGACAGGGACTACGAGCAGTACTTC
16,TRBV5-6,TRBJ2-7,.,.,CASSSGRGSLRYEQYF,TGTGCCAGCAGCTCAGGAAGGGGGAGTCTACGCTACGAGCAGTACTTC
13,TRBV7-9,TRBJ1-1,.,.,CASSEAVLTEAFF,TGTGCCAGCAGCGAGGCCGTACTTACTGAAGCTTTCTTT
13,TRBV30,TRBJ1-5,.,.,CAWNNRSNQPQHF,TGTGCCTGGAACAACAGGAGCAATCAGCCCCAGCATTTT
15,TRBV6-5,TRBJ2-1,.,TRBD2,CASSNSGRAINEQFF,TGTGCCAGCAGTAATAGCGGGAGGGCCATCAATGAGCAGTTCTTC
13,TRBV29-1,TRBJ2-7,.,TRBD1,CSVGQGAINEQYF,TGCAGCGTTGGACAGGGGGCGATCAACGAGCAGTACTTC
17,TRBV5-1,TRBJ2-1,.,TRBD2,CASSARLAGPLYNEQFF,TGCGCCAGCAGCGCCCGACTAGCGGGACCCCTCTACAATGAGCAGTTCTTC
14,TRBV6-4,TRBJ2-5,.,.,CASSGNRVQETQYF,TGTGCCAGCAGTGGTAACAGGGTCCAAGAGACCCAGTACTTC
10,TRBV27,TRBJ1-2,.,.,CASRGYGYTF,TGTGCCAGCAGGGGGTATGGCTACACCTTC
13,TRBV14,TRBJ2-1,.,.,CASSQGGEGSQFF,TGTGCCAGCAGCCAAGGGGGTGAAGGGTCGCAGTTCTTC
13,TRBV28,TRBJ1-5,.,.,CASSYKAGQPQHF,TGTGCCAGCAGCTACAAAGCCGGACAGCCCCAGCATTTT
13,TRBV11-2,TRBJ1-3,few,.,CASSWTDGNTIYF,TGTGCCAGCAGCTGGACGGATGGAAACACCATATATTTT
15,TRBV7-9,TRBJ2-7,.,TRBD2,CASSLTSGKSYEQYF,TGTGCCAGCAGCTTAACTAGCGGGAAGTCCTACGAGCAGTACTTC
15,TRBV5-4,TRBJ1-2,.,.,CASSLMGLGSYGYTF,TGTGCCAGCAGCTTGATGGGTCTGGGGAGCTATGGCTACACCTTC
13,TRBV14,TRBJ2-7,.,.,CASSQDPPWEQYF,TGTGCCAGCAGCCAAGATCCGCCGTGGGAGCAGTACTTC
11,TRBV29-1,TRBJ1-1,.,.,CSVQGNTEAFF,TGCAGCGTTCAGGGAAACACTGAAGCTTTCTTT
14,TRBV28,TRBJ1-6,.,.,CASSLAGIGSPLHF,TGTGCCAGCAGTTTAGCAGGGATTGGTTCACCCCTCCACTTT
15,TRBV30,TRBJ2-7,.,.,CAWSPGGTVSYEQYF,TGTGCCTGGAGTCCGGGGGGCACCGTATCCTACGAGCAGTACTTC
15,TRBV4-1,TRBJ2-7,.,TRBD1,CASSLETGVIYEQYF,TGCGCCAGCAGCCTAGAAACAGGGGTTATCTACGAGCAGTACTTC
16,TRBV18,TRBJ2-7,.,.,CASSTDDWASSYEQYF,TGTGCCAGCTCCACCGATGACTGGGCTAGCTCCTACGAGCAGTACTTC
13,TRBV30,TRBJ2-7,.,.,CAGDRPGHYEQYF,TGTGCCGGGGATCGGCCAGGGCACTACGAGCAGTACTTC
14,TRBV29-1,TRBJ2-7,.,TRBD2,CSVSTSGRAYEQYF,TGCAGCGTTTCCACTAGCGGGAGGGCCTACGAGCAGTACTTC
13,TRBV6-5,TRBJ1-2,once,.,CAASQGRLDGYTF,TGTGCCGCGTCACAGGGTAGGCTGGATGGCTACACCTTC
16,TRBV11-2,TRBJ1-4,.,.,CASSLEFGRVGEKLFF,TGTGCCAGCAGCTTAGAGTTCGGGAGGGTAGGCGAAAAACTGTTTTTT
17,TRBV27,TRBJ2-6,.,TRBD1,CASRWTGGISGANVLTF,TGTGCCAGCAGGTGGACAGGGGGAATCTCTGGGGCCAACGTCCTGACTTTC
16,TRBV19,TRBJ1-1,.,.,CASSIAGRASSTEAFF,TGTGCCAGTAGTATTGCGGGCCGAGCCTCGTCCACTGAAGCTTTCTTT
14,TRBV19,TRBJ2-7,.,TRBD1,CASSPRQGTLEQYF,TGTGCCAGTAGTCCCCGACAGGGGACCCTCGAGCAGTACTTC
12,TRBV7-8,TRBJ1-5,once,.,CASSLGVVPQHF,TGTGCCAGCAGCTTAGGAGTGGTACCCCAGCATTTT
16,TRBV19,TRBJ1-5,.,.,CASSIPGVEGNQPQHF,TGTGCCAGTAGTATTCCAGGGGTGGAGGGCAATCAGCCCCAGCATTTT
15,TRBV29-1,TRBJ2-2,.,.,CSVGDKSSNTGELFF,TGCAGCGTTGGTGACAAGAGTTCGAACACCGGGGAGCTGTTTTTT
13,TRBV6-6,TRBJ2-7,once,.,CASSTGQRYEQYF,TGTGCCAGCAGTACGGGACAACGCTACGAGCAGTACTTC
12,TRBV18,TRBJ1-1,.,.,CASSPVKDEAFF,TGTGCCAGCTCACCAGTAAAGGATGAAGCTTTCTTT
15,TRBV29-1,TRBJ2-1,.,.,CSVTRTESFYNEQFF,TGCAGCGTTACCCGGACGGAATCCTTCTACAATGAGCAGTTCTTC
16,TRBV6-6,TRBJ2-3,.,TRBD2,CASSRTSASSTDTQYF,TGTGCCAGCAGTAGGACTAGCGCTTCTAGCACAGATACGCAGTATTTT
14,TRBV19,TRBJ2-2,.,.,CASSLTLNTGELFF,TGTGCCAGTAGTCTAACGCTGAACACCGGGGAGCTGTTTTTT
14,TRBV10-1,TRBJ2-6,.,.,CASSEGFGANVLTF,TGCGCCAGCAGTGAGGGTTTTGGGGCCAACGTCCTGACTTTC
18,TRBV28,TRBJ2-6,.,.,CASSSRQEAFSGANVLTF,TGTGCCAGCAGCTCACGACAGGAAGCGTTCTCTGGGGCCAACGTCCTGACTTTC
15,TRBV5-1,TRBJ1-2,.,.,CASSLWENGNYGYTF,TGCGCCAGCAGCTTGTGGGAGAACGGGAACTATGGCTACACCTTC
19,TRBV28,TRBJ2-2,.,.,CASSLYSRTSLESTGELFF,TGTGCCAGCAGTTTATACTCCCGCACTAGTCTTGAGAGCACCGGGGAGCTGTTTTTT
13,TRBV5-6,TRBJ1-1,once,.,CASGRQPNTEAFF,TGTGCCAGCGGGCGACAGCCGAACACTGAAGCTTTCTTT